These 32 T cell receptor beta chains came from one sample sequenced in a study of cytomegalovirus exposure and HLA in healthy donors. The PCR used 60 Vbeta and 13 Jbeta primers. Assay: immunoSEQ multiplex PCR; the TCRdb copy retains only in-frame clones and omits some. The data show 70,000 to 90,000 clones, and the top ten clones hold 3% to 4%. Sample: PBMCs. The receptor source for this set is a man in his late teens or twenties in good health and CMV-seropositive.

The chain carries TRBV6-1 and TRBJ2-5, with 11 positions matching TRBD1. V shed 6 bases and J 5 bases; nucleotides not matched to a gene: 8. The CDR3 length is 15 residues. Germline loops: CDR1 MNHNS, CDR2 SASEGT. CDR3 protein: CASREGQGVGETQYF. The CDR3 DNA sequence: TGTGCCAGCAGGGAGGGACAGGGGGTGGGGGAGACCCAGTACTTC.

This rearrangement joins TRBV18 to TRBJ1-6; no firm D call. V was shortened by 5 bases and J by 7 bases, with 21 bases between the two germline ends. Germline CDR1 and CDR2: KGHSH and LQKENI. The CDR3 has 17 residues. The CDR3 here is CASSASSLLEANSPLHF. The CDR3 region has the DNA TGTGCCAGCTCAGCTAGCTCCCTTCTGGAGGCGAATTCACCCCTCCACTTT.

The CDR3 DNA reads TGTGCCAGTAGTATCAATTCGGCAGGGGTGTTTACTGAAGCTTTCTTT. Encoded protein: CASSINSAGVFTEAFF. The chain recombines TRBV19 with TRBJ1-1; D might be TRBD1 (6 bases). Germline V CDR1 and CDR2: LNHDA, SQIVND (reference sequence). The V and J ends lost 3 bases and 5 bases respectively, with 19 bases between them. The CDR3 consists of 16 residues.

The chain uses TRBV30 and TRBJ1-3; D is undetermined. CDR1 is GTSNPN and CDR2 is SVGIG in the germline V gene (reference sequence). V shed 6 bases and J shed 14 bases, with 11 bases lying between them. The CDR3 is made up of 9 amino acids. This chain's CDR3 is CACGPRVYF. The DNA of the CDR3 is TGTGCCTGCGGTCCACGGGTATATTTT.

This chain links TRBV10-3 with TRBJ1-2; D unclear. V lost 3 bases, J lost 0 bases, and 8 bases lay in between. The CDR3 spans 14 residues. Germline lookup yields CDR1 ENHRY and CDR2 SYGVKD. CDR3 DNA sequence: TGTGCCATCAGTGACGGGTCCTCTAACTATGGCTACACCTTC. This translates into CAISDGSSNYGYTF.

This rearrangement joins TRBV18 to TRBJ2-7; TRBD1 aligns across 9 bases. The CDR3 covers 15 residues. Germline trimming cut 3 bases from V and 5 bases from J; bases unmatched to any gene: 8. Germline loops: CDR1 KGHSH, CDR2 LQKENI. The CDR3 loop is CASSPNTGGNHEQYF. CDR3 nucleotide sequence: TGTGCCAGCTCACCTAACACAGGGGGCAACCACGAGCAGTACTTC. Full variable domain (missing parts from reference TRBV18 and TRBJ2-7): NAGVMQNPRHLVRRRGQEARLRCSPMKGHSHVYWYRQLPEEGLKFMVYLQKENIIDESGMPKERFSAEFPKEGPSILRIQQVVRGDSAAYFCASSPNTGGNHEQYFGPGTRLTVT.

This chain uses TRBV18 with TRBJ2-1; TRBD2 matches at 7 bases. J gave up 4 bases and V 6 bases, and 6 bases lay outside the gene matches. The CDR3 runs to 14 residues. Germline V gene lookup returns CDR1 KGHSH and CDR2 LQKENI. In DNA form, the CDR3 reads TGTGCCAGCTCCCATGCTAGCGGATACAATGAGCAGTTCTTC. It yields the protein CASSHASGYNEQFF.

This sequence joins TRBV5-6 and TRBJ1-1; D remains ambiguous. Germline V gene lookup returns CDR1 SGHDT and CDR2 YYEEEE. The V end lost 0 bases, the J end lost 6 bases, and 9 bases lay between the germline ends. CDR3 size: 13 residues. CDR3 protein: CASSLESRAEAFF. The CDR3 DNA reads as TGTGCCAGCAGCTTGGAGTCGAGGGCTGAAGCTTTCTTT.

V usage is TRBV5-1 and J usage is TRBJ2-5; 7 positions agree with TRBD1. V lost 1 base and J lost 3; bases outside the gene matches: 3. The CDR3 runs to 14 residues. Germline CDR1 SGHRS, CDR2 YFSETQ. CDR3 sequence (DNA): TGCGCCAGCAGCTTGTCCCAGGGGGAAGAGACCCAGTACTTC. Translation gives CASSLSQGEETQYF.

In DNA form, the CDR3 reads TGTGCCAGCAGCCCGAGGACAGGGGAGTATGAAAAACTGTTTTTT. Amino acids: CASSPRTGEYEKLFF. The rearrangement links TRBV9 to TRBJ1-4; 9 bases are a match to TRBD1. The CDR3 is 15 amino acids. V dropped 4 bases and J dropped 6; count of bases not matched to a gene: 7. The germline V gene encodes CDR1 SGDLS and CDR2 YYNGEE.

The CDR3 DNA is TGTGCCAGCAGTTCTTGGGGCATGGAGCTCTACAATGAGCAGTTCTTC. It specifies CASSSWGMELYNEQFF. The chain has TRBV28 and TRBJ2-1, with TRBD1 as a possible D gene (5 bases). Trimming pared 4 bases from V and 3 bases from J, leaving 16 bases between. CDR1 and CDR2 (germline): MDHEN, SYDVKM. The length of the CDR3 is 16 residues.

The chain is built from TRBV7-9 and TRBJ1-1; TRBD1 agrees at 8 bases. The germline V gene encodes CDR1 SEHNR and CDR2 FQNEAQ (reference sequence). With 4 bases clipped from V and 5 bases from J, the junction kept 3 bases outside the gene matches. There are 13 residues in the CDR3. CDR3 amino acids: CASSSQGGTEAFF. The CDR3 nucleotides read TGTGCCAGCAGCTCACAGGGGGGGACTGAAGCTTTCTTT.

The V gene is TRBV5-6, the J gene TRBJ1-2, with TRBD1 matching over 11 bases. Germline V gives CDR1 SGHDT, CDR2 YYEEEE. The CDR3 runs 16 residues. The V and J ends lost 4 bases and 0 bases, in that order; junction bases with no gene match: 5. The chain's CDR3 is CASSPGQGVTNYGYTF. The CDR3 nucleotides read TGTGCCAGCAGCCCGGGACAGGGGGTAACTAACTATGGCTACACCTTC.

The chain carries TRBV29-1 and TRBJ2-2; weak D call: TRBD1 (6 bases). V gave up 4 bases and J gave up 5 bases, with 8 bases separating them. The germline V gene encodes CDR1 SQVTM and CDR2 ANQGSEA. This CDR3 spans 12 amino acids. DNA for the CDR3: TGCAGCGTTGTAACAGGGACCGGGGAGCTGTTTTTT. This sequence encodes CSVVTGTGELFF.

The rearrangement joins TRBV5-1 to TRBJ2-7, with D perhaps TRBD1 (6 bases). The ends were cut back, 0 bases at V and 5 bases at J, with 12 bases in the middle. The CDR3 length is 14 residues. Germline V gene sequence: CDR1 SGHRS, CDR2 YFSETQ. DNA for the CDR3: TGCGCCAGCAGCTTGGCGGCAGGGGTGAACGAGCAGTACTTC. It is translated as CASSLAAGVNEQYF.

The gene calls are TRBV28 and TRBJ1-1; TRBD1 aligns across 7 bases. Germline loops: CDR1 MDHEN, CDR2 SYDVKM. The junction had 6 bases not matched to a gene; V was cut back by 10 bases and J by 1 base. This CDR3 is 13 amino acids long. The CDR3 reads CATTRTGNTEAFF. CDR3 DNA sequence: TGTGCCACTACGAGGACAGGGAACACTGAAGCTTTCTTT.

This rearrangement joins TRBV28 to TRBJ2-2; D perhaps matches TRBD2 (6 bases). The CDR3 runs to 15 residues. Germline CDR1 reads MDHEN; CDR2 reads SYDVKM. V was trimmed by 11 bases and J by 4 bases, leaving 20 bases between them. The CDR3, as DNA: TGTGCCGTTCCCGGGAGAACCAGAGGCACCGGGGAGCTGTTTTTT. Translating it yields CAVPGRTRGTGELFF.

CDR3 nucleotides: TGTGCCAGCAGCCATCCCGGGACAGGGGCCTACGAGCAGTACTTC. Protein sequence: CASSHPGTGAYEQYF. This chain links TRBV11-2 with TRBJ2-7; 10 bases map to TRBD1. The ends lost 5 bases at V and 2 bases at J; junction bases unmatched: 6. Germline V gives CDR1 SGHAT, CDR2 FQNNGV. The CDR3 consists of 15 residues.

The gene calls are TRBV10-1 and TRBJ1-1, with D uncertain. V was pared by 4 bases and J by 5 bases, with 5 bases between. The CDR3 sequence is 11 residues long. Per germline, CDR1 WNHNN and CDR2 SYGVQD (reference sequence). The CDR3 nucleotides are TGCGCCAGCAGTGCCGGGACTGAAGCTTTCTTT. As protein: CASSAGTEAFF.

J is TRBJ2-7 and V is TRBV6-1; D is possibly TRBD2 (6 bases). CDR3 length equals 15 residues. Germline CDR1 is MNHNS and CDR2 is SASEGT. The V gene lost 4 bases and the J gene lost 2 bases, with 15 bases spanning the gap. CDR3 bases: TGTGCCAGCAGTGGGCGGGGTGGTGCCCCCTACGAGCAGTACTTC. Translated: CASSGRGGAPYEQYF.

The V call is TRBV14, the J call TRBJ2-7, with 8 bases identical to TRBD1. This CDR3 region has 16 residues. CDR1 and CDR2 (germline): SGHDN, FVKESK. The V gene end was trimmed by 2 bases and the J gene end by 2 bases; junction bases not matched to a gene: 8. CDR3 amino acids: CASSQLISDRAYEQYF. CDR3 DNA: TGTGCCAGCAGCCAATTGATCTCGGACAGGGCCTACGAGCAGTACTTC.

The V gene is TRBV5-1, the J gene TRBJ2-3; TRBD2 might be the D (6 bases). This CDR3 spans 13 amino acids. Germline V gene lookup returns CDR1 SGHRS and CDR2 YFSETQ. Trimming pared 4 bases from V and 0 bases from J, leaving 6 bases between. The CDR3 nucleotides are TGCGCCAGCAGCACTAGCAGCACAGATACGCAGTATTTT. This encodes CASSTSSTDTQYF.

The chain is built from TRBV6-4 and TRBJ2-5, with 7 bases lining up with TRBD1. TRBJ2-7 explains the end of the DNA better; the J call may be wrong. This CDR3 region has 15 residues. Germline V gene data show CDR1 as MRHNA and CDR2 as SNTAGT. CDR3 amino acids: CASSESTGSSYEQYF. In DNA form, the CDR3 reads TGTGCCAGCAGTGAATCGACAGGGTCCTCCTACGAGCAGTACTTC.

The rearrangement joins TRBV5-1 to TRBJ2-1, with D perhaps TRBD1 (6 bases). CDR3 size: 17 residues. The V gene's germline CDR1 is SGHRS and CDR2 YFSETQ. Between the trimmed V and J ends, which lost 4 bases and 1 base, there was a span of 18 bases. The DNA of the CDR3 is TGCGCCAGCAGCACAAGACGACAGGCCCAATCCTACAATGAGCAGTTCTTC. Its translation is CASSTRRQAQSYNEQFF.

The DNA of the CDR3 is TGTGCCAGCAGTGGGCGGACAGGGGGCTACACTGAAGCTTTCTTT. The encoded protein is CASSGRTGGYTEAFF. The chain combines TRBV6-1 with TRBJ1-1; 11 nucleotides align to TRBD1. Per germline, CDR1 MNHNS and CDR2 SASEGT. V lost 4 bases, J lost 3 bases, and 4 bases stayed unmatched. The length of the CDR3 is 15 residues.

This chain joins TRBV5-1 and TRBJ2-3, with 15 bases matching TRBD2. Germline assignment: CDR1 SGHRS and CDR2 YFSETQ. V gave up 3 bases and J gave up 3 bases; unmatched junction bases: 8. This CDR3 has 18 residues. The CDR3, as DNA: TGCGCCAGCAGCTCAGGACTAGCGGGGGGGCAAGAGACAGATACGCAGTATTTT. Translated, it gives CASSSGLAGGQETDTQYF.

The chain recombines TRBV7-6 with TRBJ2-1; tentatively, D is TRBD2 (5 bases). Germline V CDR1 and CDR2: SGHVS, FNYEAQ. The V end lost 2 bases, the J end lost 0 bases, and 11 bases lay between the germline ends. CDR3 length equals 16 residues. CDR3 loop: CASSLRTRDSYNEQFF. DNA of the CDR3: TGTGCCAGCAGCTTACGGACTCGGGACTCCTACAATGAGCAGTTCTTC.

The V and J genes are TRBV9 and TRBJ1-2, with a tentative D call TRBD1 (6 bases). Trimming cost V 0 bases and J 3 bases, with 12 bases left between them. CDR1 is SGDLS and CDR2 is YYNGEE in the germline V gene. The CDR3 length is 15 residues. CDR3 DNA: TGTGCCAGCAGCGTAGATGGCAGGGGTGACTATGGCTACACCTTC. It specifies CASSVDGRGDYGYTF.

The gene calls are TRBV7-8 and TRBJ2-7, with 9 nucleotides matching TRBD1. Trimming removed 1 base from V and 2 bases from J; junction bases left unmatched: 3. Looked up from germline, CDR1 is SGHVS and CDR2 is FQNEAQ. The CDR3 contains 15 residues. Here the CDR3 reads CASSLGGQGTYEQYF. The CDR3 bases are TGTGCCAGCAGCTTAGGAGGACAGGGGACCTACGAGCAGTACTTC.

The CDR3 sequence is CASKRGAAGNTIYF. In DNA, the CDR3 is TGTGCCAGCAAACGGGGGGCGGCTGGAAACACCATATATTTT. The chain employs TRBV6-5 and TRBJ1-3; D is perhaps TRBD1 (6 bases). The CDR3 extends over 14 amino acids. Germline CDR1 MNHEY, CDR2 SVGAGI. Between the trimmed V and J ends, which lost 7 bases and 2 bases, there was a span of 12 bases.

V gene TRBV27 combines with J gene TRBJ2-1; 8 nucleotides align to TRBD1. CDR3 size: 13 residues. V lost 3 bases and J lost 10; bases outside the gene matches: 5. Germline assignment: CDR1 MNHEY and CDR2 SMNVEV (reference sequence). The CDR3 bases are TGTGCCAGCAGTTTCGACGGACAGGGCGAGCAGTTCTTC. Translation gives CASSFDGQGEQFF.

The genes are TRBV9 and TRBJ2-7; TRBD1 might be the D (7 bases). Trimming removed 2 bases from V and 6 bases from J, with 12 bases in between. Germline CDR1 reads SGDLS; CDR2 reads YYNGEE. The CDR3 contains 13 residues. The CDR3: CASSVRQGGEQYF. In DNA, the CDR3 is TGTGCCAGCAGCGTTCGACAGGGAGGCGAGCAGTACTTC.